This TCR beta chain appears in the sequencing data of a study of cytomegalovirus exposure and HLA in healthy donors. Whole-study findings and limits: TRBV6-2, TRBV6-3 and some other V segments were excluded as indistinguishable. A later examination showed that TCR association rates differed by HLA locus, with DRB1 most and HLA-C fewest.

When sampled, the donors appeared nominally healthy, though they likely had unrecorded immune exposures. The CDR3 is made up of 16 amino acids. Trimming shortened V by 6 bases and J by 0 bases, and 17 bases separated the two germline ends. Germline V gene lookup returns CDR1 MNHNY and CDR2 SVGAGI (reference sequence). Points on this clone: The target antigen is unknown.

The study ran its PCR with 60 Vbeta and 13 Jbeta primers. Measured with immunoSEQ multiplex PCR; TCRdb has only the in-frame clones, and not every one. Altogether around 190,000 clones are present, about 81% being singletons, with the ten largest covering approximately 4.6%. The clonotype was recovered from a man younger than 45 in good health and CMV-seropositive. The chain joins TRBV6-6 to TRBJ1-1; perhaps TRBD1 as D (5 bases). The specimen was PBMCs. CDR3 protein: CASSPPSLTVNTEAFF. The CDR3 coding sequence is TGTGCCAGCAGCCCCCCATCCTTGACAGTGAACACTGAAGCTTTCTTT.